What follows is one T cell receptor beta chain and its context. The sample is drawn from a study of control samples from healthy donors and cancer patients. This CDR3 region has 13 residues. V shed 2 bases and J shed 7 bases, with 9 bases lying between them. CDR1 SGHDN and CDR2 FVKESK come from the germline V gene. Clones were sequenced by immunoSEQ multiplex PCR, and TCRdb holds only the in-frame ones, with some missing. In the table there are 95,000 to 130,000 clones, more than 75% of which are singletons. Sequenced: blood. This clonotype was sampled from a woman aged 65 to 85 in good health. V is TRBV14 and J is TRBJ1-3; no firm D call. DNA of the CDR3: TGTGCCAGCAGCCAAACGAAAGGGAACACCATATATTTT. Translated: CASSQTKGNTIYF.